This is a list of T cell receptor beta chains from one sample in a study of T cell changes during pregnancy in multiple sclerosis. Assay used: immunoSEQ multiplex PCR; TCRdb lists only in-frame clones, some missing. The data show about 40,000 clones, 85% to 95% seen once. Sequenced material: CD4+ T cells from peripheral blood mononuclear cells, taken before pregnancy. All receptors come from a female donor with multiple sclerosis, enrolled in a pregnancy study. Each CDR3 is given with its conserved first and last residue. D genes are given only for firm matches. Size tells how often a clone was seen (once, few, many) or the class of an expanded clone, and some rows leave it out.

.	.	TRBV2	TRBJ2-7	TGTGCCAGCACCCAGGGGAGGGACCGGACGATCTCCTACGAGCAGTACTTC	CASTQGRDRTISYEQYF
TRBD2	.	TRBV4-2	TRBJ2-3	TGTGCCAGCAGCCCGGGGACTAGCGGGAGGGCCGCGGATACGCAGTATTTT	CASSPGTSGRAADTQYF
.	.	TRBV25-1	TRBJ2-6	TGTGCCAGCAGAGAGTCTGGGGCCAACGTCCTGACTTTC	CASRESGANVLTF
TRBD2	.	TRBV29-1	TRBJ2-1	TGCAGCGCCCTAGGGTTAGCGGGAGGGCCTGGTGAGCAGTTCTTC	CSALGLAGGPGEQFF
TRBD1	.	TRBV28	TRBJ1-1	TGTGCCAGCAGTTCCCGGGACAGGCCATACACTGAAGCTTTCTTT	CASSSRDRPYTEAFF
.	.	TRBV27	TRBJ1-5	TGTGCCAGCAGTTTAAACCGGGGAAGGCCCCAGCATTTT	CASSLNRGRPQHF
TRBD1	.	TRBV28	TRBJ1-3	TGTGCCAGCAGTAGTGGACAGGCCAGAAACACCATATATTTT	CASSSGQARNTIYF
.	few	TRBV5-4	TRBJ1-5	TGTGCCAGCAGCTTTGGGGGCACCCATCAGCCCCAGCATTTT	CASSFGGTHQPQHF
.	once	TRBV7-2	TRBJ1-1	TGTGCCAGCAAACTCTCTTGGGGCCGAGAGAACACTGAAGCTTTCTTT	CASKLSWGRENTEAFF
TRBD1	.	TRBV6-5	TRBJ1-6	TGTGCCAGCAGAGGACAGGGTTGGAATTCACCCCTCCACTTT	CASRGQGWNSPLHF
TRBD2	.	TRBV19	TRBJ2-7	TGTGCCAGTAGTAAGCGGGAGAGGTACGAGCAGTACTTC	CASSKRERYEQYF
TRBD2	.	TRBV27	TRBJ2-2	TGTGCCAGCAGTTTCTTCGGGGTAGCGGGGAACACCGGGGAGCTGTTTTTT	CASSFFGVAGNTGELFF
TRBD2	.	TRBV5-1	TRBJ2-1	TGCGCCAGCAGAGGGACTAGCGGGAGTGGCAATGAGCAGTTCTTC	CASRGTSGSGNEQFF
.	once	TRBV5-1	TRBJ2-1	TGCGCCAGCAGCGGAGCGGACTACAATGAGCAGTTCTTC	CASSGADYNEQFF
TRBD2	.	TRBV29-1	TRBJ2-7	TGCAGCGTGGAACTGACTAGCGCAAACTCCTACGAGCAGTACTTC	CSVELTSANSYEQYF
.	.	TRBV10-3	TRBJ1-1	TGTGCCATCAGTGTGGGGAGCGCTGAAGCTTTCTTT	CAISVGSAEAFF
.	.	TRBV11-1	TRBJ2-5	TGTGCCAGCAGCTTAGACAGGTCGAAGACCCAGTACTTC	CASSLDRSKTQYF
.	.	TRBV2	TRBJ1-6	TGTGCCAGCAGTACCAACAGCCCGTCCTATAATTCACCCCTCCACTTT	CASSTNSPSYNSPLHF
TRBD1	.	TRBV5-1	TRBJ2-1	TGCGCCAGCAGCACAGGGGGGAACGGGGACTACAATGAGCAGTTCTTC	CASSTGGNGDYNEQFF
TRBD2	.	TRBV25-1	TRBJ2-5	TGTGCCAGCAGTGAATATGGGGGAGGGGAGACCCAGTACTTC	CASSEYGGGETQYF
TRBD2	few	TRBV7-2	TRBJ2-3	TGTGCCAGCAGCTTTCACTCGGGCGGGAGAGCAGATACGCAGTATTTT	CASSFHSGGRADTQYF
TRBD1	.	TRBV18	TRBJ1-3	TGTGCCAGCTCACCCGGGACAGGGTCAGGAAACACCATATATTTT	CASSPGTGSGNTIYF
TRBD1	.	TRBV5-4	TRBJ1-3	TGTGCCAGCAGCTTAGGGACAGCCTCTGGAAACACCATATATTTT	CASSLGTASGNTIYF
TRBD2	.	TRBV5-1	TRBJ2-5	TGCGCCACCTCTTCGGGACTAGCGGGAAAGGGGGAAGAGACCCAGTACTTC	CATSSGLAGKGEETQYF
TRBD2	.	TRBV5-1	TRBJ2-1	TGCGCCAGTAAGCTAGCGGGAGGGCCTGGTGAGCAGTTCTTC	CASKLAGGPGEQFF
.	.	TRBV6-6	TRBJ1-5	TGTGCCAGCACCACCGGAGGGGAGCAGCCCCAGCATTTT	CASTTGGEQPQHF
TRBD1	.	TRBV19	TRBJ2-7	TGTGCCAGTAGTATAGATAGTGGGACAGGGGCCTACGAGCAGTACTTC	CASSIDSGTGAYEQYF
.	.	TRBV7-8	TRBJ1-2	TGTGCCAGCAGTCAAACACAGGGTATGAACTATGGCTACACCTTC	CASSQTQGMNYGYTF
.	.	TRBV2	TRBJ2-3	TGTGCCAGCAGTGGGACTAACACAGATACGCAGTATTTT	CASSGTNTDTQYF
TRBD2	.	TRBV19	TRBJ2-1	TGTGCCAGTAGTACCCACCCGGGAGGAGAGCAGTTCTTC	CASSTHPGGEQFF
.	.	TRBV27	TRBJ1-5	TGTGCCAGCAGCACACAGAGTCAGCCCCAGCATTTT	CASSTQSQPQHF
.	.	TRBV4-3	TRBJ2-1	TGCGCCAGCAGCCAGGACAGCCCGACAGGATTCTACAATGAGCAGTTCTTC	CASSQDSPTGFYNEQFF
TRBD1	.	TRBV28	TRBJ1-5	TGTGCCAGCGTACTTTATGGGACAGGGGGCAATCAGCCCCAGCATTTT	CASVLYGTGGNQPQHF
.	.	TRBV6-1	TRBJ1-5	TGTGCCAGCAGTGAACGGGGGGCGAGCAATCAGCCCCAGCATTTT	CASSERGASNQPQHF
.	.	TRBV7-2	TRBJ2-5	TGTGCCAGCAGCTTCGGGGTCGTAGAGACCCAGTACTTC	CASSFGVVETQYF
.	.	TRBV27	TRBJ2-3	TGTGCCAGCAGCTCCCGGCGACGACAAACAGGCACAGATACGCAGTATTTT	CASSSRRRQTGTDTQYF
.	.	TRBV28	TRBJ2-5	TGTGCCAGCAGTTTCGCGGGGCAAGAGACCCAGTACTTC	CASSFAGQETQYF
.	.	TRBV5-1	TRBJ2-3	TGCGCCAGCAGCTTGGTACAGGGAGCAGATACGCAGTATTTT	CASSLVQGADTQYF
TRBD2	.	TRBV11-2	TRBJ2-1	TGTGCCAGCAGCCCGGGACTAGCGGGAGGGTTCTACAATGAGCAGTTCTTC	CASSPGLAGGFYNEQFF
.	.	TRBV4-1	TRBJ1-4	TGCGCCAGCAGCCAAGTTGGACAGACTAATGAAAAACTGTTTTTT	CASSQVGQTNEKLFF
.	.	TRBV30	TRBJ1-2	TGTGCCGGGCAAGTAGGCAGTAAGACCTATGGCTACACCTTC	CAGQVGSKTYGYTF
.	.	TRBV30	TRBJ1-2	TGTGCCTGGAGTGTACAGGGAAGGGGCTACACCTTC	CAWSVQGRGYTF
TRBD2	.	TRBV2	TRBJ2-7	TGTGCCAGCAGTGATCTAAGGCTAGCGGGTGTATCCTACGAGCAGTACTTC	CASSDLRLAGVSYEQYF
.	.	TRBV5-4	TRBJ2-1	TGTGCCAGCAGCCGCCCCGGAGGGGGCCTCTACAATGAGCAGTTCTTC	CASSRPGGGLYNEQFF
.	few	TRBV28	TRBJ1-5	TGTGCCAGCAGTTTGATCAGGATTTCTATGGGGCCCCAGCATTTT	CASSLIRISMGPQHF
TRBD2	.	TRBV19	TRBJ2-1	TGTGCCAGTAGTTACTCCGGGACTAGCGGGAGCTACAATGAGCAGTTCTTC	CASSYSGTSGSYNEQFF
TRBD1	.	TRBV5-1	TRBJ2-7	TGCGCCAGCAGCTTGGGGATGGGACAGAACACCCAAGAGCAGTACTTC	CASSLGMGQNTQEQYF
.	.	TRBV6-5	TRBJ1-6	TGTGCCAGCAGTTATGTCGGTGATAATTCACCCCTCCACTTT	CASSYVGDNSPLHF
TRBD2	.	TRBV28	TRBJ2-7	TGTGCCAGTAGGGCACTAGCGGGAGTTGAGCAGTACTTC	CASRALAGVEQYF
TRBD2	.	TRBV28	TRBJ2-7	TGTGCCAGCAGCCTTAGCGGGAGTTTCTACGAGCAGTACTTC	CASSLSGSFYEQYF
TRBD2	.	TRBV2	TRBJ2-1	TGTGCCAGCAGTAGAGGGACTATTGAGCAGTTCTTC	CASSRGTIEQFF
TRBD2	.	TRBV5-4	TRBJ2-1	TGTGCCAGCAGCTACGCGGGAGTTGGAGAGTTCTTC	CASSYAGVGEFF
.	.	TRBV28	TRBJ1-5	TGTGCCAGCAGTCTACAGCGCAATCAGCCCCAGCATTTT	CASSLQRNQPQHF